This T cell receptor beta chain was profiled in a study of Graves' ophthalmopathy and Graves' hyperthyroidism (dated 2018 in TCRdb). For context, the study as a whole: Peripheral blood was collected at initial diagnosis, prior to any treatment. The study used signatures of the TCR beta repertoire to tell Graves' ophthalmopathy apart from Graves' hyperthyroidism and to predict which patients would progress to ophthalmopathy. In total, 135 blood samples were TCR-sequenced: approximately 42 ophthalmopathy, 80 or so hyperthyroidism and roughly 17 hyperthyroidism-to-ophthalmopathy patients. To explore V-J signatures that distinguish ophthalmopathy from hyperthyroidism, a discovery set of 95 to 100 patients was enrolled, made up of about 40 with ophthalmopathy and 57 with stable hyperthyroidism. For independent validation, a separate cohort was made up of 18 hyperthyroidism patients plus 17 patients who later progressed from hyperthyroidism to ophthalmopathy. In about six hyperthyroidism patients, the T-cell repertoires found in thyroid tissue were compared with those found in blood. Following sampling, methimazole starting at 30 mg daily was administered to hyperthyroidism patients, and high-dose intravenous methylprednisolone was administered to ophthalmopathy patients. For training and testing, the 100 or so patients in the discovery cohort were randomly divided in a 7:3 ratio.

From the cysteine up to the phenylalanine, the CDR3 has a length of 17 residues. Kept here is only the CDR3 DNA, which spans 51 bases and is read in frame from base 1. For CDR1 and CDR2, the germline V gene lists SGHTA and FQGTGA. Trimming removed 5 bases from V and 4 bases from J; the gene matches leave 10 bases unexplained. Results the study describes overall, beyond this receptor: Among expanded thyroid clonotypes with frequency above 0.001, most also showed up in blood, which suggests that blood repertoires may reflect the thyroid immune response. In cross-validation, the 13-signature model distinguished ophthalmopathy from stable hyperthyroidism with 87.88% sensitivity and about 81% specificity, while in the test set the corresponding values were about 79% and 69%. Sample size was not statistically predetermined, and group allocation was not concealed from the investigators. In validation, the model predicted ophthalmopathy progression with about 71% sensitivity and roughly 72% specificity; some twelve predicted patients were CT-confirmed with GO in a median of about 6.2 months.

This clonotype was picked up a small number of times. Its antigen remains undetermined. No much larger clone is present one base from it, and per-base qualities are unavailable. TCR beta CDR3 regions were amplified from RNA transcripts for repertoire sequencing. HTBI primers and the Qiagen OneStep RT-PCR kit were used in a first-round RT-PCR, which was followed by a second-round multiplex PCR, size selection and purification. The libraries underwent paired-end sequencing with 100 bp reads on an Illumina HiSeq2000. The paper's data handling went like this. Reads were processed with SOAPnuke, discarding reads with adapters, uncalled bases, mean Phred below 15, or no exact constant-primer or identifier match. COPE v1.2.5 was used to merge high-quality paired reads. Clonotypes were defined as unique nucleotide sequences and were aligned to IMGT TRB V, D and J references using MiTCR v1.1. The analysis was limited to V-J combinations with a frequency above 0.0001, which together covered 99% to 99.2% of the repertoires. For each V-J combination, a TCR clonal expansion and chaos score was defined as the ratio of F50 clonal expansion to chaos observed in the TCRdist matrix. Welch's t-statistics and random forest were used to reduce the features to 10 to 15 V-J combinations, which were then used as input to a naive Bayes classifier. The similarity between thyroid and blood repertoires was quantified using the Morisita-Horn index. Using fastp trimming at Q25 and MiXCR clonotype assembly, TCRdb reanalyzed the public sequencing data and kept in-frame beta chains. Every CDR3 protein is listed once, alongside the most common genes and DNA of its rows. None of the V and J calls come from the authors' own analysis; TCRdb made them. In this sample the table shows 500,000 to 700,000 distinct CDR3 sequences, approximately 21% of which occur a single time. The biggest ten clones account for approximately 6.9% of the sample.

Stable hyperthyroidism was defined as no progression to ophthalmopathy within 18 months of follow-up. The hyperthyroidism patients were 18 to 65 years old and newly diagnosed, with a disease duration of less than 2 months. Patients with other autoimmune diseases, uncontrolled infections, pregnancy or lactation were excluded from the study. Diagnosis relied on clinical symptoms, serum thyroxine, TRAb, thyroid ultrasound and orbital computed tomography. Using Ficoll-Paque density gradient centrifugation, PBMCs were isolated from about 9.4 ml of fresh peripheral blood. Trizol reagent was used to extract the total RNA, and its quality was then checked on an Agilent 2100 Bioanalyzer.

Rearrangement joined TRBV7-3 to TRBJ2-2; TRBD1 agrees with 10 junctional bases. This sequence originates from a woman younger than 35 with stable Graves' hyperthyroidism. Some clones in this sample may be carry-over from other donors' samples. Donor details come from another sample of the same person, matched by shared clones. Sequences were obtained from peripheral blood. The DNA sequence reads TGTGCCAGCAGCCTTCAAGGGGGGACAGGGGCCACCGGGGAGCTGTTTTTT. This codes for CASSLQGGTGATGELFF.